The 2 T cell receptor beta chains below were found in one sample sequenced in a study of OX40 agonist ivuxolimab in advanced cancers. Sequenced by immunoSEQ multiplex PCR; TCRdb stores in-frame clones only, minus some. Here the sample spans about 81,000 clones, approximately 85% being singletons. The sequences come from CD4+ or CD8+ T cells sorted from blood, collected in a trial of the OX40 agonist ivuxolimab. All receptors come from an adult with an advanced solid tumor such as melanoma, head and neck, liver or kidney cancer.

This chain links TRBV10-3 with TRBJ2-2, with unresolved D. V lost 10 bases and J lost 0, with 18 bases in between. The length of the CDR3 is 16 residues. Per germline, CDR1 ENHRY and CDR2 SYGVKD. CDR3 DNA sequence: TGTGCCAGTCGGGCCGTTGATTTCGCGAACACCGGGGAGCTGTTTTTT. Translating gives CASRAVDFANTGELFF.

V usage is TRBV4-2 and J usage is TRBJ2-7; 12 nucleotides agree with TRBD2. Per the germline V gene, CDR1 is LGHNA and CDR2 is YNFKEQ. The CDR3 sequence is 19 residues long. With V trimmed by 0 bases and J by 3 bases, 12 bases remained unmatched. Here the CDR3 reads CASSQERTSGTGYIYEQYF. The DNA for the CDR3 is TGTGCCAGCAGCCAAGAAAGGACTAGCGGGACGGGTTACATCTACGAGCAGTACTTC.